The clone carrying this T cell receptor beta chain was found once. CDR3 length equals 14 residues. The junction had 5 bases not matched to a gene; V was cut back by 4 bases and J by 6 bases. Germline CDR1 SGHDT, CDR2 YYEEEE. The data stem from a study of OX40 agonist ivuxolimab in advanced cancers. About the study: Partial responses were seen in three patients, one with hepatocellular carcinoma and two with cutaneous melanoma.

Produced via immunoSEQ multiplex PCR; TCRdb's table is partial and in-frame only. The sample records about 69,000 clones, 90% being singletons. This clonotype originated in an adult with an advanced solid tumor such as melanoma, head and neck, liver or kidney cancer. This chain uses TRBV5-6 with TRBJ2-3; 10 bases are shared with TRBD2. Sequenced material: CD4+ or CD8+ T cells sorted from blood, taken in a trial of the OX40 agonist ivuxolimab. CDR3 in amino acids: CASSTLAGADTQYF. The DNA of the CDR3 is TGTGCCAGCAGCACCCTAGCGGGAGCGGATACGCAGTATTTT.